This T cell receptor beta chain derives from a study of blood T cell repertoires in COVID-19. For the study at large: Sources were T cells, B-cell-depleted T cells, or PBMCs; the material itself was cDNA or gDNA.

Seattle participants joined during active infection and were tracked over time. Germline-derived CDR1 and CDR2 are SGHNT and YYREEE (reference sequence). This CDR3 is built from 15 residues. Trimming cost V 5 bases and J 7 bases, with 16 bases left between them. Method: immunoSEQ multiplex PCR; TCRdb's copy keeps in-frame clones and lacks some. The data show about 160,000 clones, 92% seen once. V usage is TRBV5-4 and J usage is TRBJ1-6, with a tentative D call TRBD1 (5 bases). The receptor was isolated from a man aged 25-45 years with COVID-19, enrolled during active disease. Material for sequencing was peripheral blood. In nucleotides, the CDR3 is TGTGCCAGCAGACCCGGACAAACCGGAAATTCACCCCTCCACTTT. Its protein product is CASRPGQTGNSPLHF.